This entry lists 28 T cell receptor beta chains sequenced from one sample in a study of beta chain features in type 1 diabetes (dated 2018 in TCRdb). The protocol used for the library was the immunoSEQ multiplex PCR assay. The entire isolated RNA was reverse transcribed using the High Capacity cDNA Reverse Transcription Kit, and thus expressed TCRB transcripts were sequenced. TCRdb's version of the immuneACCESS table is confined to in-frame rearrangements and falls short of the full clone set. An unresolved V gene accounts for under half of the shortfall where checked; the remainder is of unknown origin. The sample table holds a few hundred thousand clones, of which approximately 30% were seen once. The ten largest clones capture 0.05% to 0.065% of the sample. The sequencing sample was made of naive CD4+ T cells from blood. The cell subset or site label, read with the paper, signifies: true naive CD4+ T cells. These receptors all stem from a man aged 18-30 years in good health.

CDR3 protein: CASSALGLAGVETQYF. The CDR3 region has the DNA TGTGCCAGCAGCGCCCTCGGACTAGCGGGAGTCGAGACCCAGTACTTC. The gene calls are TRBV9 and TRBJ2-5; 13 bases line up with TRBD2. CDR3 length: 16 amino acids. The junction had 7 bases not matched to a gene; V was cut back by 3 bases and J by 5 bases. The germline V gene encodes CDR1 SGDLS and CDR2 YYNGEE.

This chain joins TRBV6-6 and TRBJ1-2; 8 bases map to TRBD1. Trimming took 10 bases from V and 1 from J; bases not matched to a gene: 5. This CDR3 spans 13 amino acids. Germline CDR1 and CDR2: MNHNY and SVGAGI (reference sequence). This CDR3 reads CATSTGVNYGYTF. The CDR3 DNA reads TGTGCCACTTCGACAGGGGTTAACTATGGCTACACCTTC.

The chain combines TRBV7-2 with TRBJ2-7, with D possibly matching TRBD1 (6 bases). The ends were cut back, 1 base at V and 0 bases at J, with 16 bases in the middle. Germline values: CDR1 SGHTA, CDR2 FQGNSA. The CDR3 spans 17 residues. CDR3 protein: CASSLVYDRTFSYEQYF. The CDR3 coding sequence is TGTGCCAGCAGCTTAGTCTACGACAGGACATTCTCCTACGAGCAGTACTTC.

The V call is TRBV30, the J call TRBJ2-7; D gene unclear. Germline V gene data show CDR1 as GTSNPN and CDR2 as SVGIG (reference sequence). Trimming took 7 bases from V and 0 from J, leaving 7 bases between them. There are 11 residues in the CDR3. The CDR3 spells CASGVSYEQYF. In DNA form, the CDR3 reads TGTGCCTCGGGCGTCTCCTACGAGCAGTACTTC. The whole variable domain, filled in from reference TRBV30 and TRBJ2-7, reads SQTIHQWPATLVQPVGSPLSLECTVEGTSNPNLYWYRQAAGRGLQLLFYSVGIGQISSEVPQNLSASRPQDRQFILSSKKLLLSDSGFYLCASGVSYEQYFGPGTRLTVT.

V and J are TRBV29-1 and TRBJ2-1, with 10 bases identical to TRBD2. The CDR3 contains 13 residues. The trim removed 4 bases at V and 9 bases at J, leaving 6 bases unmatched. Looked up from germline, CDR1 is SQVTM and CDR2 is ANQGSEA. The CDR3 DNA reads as TGCAGCGTTGCGGCGCTAGCGGGAGCTGAGCAGTTCTTC. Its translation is CSVAALAGAEQFF.

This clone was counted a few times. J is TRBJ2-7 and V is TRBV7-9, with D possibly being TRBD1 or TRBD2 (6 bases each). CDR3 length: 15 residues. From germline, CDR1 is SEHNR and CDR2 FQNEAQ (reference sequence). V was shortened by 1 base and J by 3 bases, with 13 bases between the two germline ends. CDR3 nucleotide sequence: TGTGCCAGCAGCTTAGATCTTGGGGGGCTCTACGAGCAGTACTTC. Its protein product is CASSLDLGGLYEQYF. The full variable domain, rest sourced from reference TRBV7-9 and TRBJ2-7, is DTGVSQNPRHKITKRGQNVTFRCDPISEHNRLYWYRQTLGQGPEFLTYFQNEAQLEKSRLLSDRFSAERPKGSFSTLEIQRTEQGDSAMYLCASSLDLGGLYEQYFGPGTRLTVT.

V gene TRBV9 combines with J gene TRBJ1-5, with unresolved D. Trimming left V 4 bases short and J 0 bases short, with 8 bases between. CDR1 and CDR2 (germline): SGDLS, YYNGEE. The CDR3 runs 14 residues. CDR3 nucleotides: TGTGCCAGCAGCCCGACCCATAGCAATCAGCCCCAGCATTTT. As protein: CASSPTHSNQPQHF.

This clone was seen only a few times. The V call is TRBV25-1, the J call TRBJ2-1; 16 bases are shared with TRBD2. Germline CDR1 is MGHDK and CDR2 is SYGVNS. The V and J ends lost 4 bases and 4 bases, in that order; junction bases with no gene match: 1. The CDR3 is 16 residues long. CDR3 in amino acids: CASSGGLAGGYNEQFF. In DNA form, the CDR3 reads TGTGCCAGCAGTGGGGGACTAGCGGGAGGGTACAATGAGCAGTTCTTC.

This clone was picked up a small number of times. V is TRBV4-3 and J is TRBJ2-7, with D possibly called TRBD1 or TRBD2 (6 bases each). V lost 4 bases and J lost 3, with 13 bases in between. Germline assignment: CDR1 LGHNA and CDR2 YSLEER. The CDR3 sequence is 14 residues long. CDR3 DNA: TGCGCCAGCAGCCCCCGAAGGGGGGACTACGAGCAGTACTTC. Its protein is CASSPRRGDYEQYF.

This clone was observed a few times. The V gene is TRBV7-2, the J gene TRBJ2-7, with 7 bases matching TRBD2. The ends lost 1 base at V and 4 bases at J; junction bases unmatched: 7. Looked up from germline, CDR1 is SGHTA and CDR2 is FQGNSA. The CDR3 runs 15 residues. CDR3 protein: CASSLVGLADYEQYF. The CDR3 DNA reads TGTGCCAGCAGCTTAGTAGGTCTAGCGGATTACGAGCAGTACTTC.

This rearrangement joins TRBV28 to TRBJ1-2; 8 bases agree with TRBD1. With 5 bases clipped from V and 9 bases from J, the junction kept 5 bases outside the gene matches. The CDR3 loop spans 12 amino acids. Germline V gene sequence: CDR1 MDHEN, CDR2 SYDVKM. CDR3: CASSPRQGRYTF. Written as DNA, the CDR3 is TGTGCCAGCAGTCCCCGACAGGGGCGCTACACCTTC.

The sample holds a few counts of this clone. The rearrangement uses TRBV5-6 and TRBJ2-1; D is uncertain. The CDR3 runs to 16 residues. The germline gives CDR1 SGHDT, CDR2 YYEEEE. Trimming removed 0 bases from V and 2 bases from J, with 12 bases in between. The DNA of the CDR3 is TGTGCCAGCAGCTTGGAGATCAGGAGTCCCTACAATGAGCAGTTCTTC. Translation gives CASSLEIRSPYNEQFF.

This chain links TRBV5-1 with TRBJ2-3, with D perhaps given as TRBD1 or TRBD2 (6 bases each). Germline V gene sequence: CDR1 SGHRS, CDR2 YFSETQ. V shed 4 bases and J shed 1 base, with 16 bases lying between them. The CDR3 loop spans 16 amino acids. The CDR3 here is CASSPATGAGTDTQYF. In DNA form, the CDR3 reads TGCGCCAGCAGCCCCGCGACGGGGGCTGGCACAGATACGCAGTATTTT.

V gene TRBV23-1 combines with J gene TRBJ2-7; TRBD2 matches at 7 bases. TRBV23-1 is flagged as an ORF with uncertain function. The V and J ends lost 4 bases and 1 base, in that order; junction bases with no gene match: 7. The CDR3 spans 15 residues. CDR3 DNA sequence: TGCGCCAGCAGTCTCGCGGGAGCGGTTTCCTACGAGCAGTACTTC. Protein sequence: CASSLAGAVSYEQYF.

DNA for the CDR3: TGCGCCAGCAGTCAATGGGGGGGAGACAGGAGCTCCTACAATGAGCAGTTCTTC. Amino acid sequence: CASSQWGGDRSSYNEQFF. The chain recombines TRBV23-1 with TRBJ2-1, with D possibly matching TRBD2 (7 bases). TRBV23-1 is flagged as an ORF with uncertain function. Trimming took off 1 base at V and 0 bases at J, with 16 bases between the two ends. The CDR3 is made up of 18 amino acids.

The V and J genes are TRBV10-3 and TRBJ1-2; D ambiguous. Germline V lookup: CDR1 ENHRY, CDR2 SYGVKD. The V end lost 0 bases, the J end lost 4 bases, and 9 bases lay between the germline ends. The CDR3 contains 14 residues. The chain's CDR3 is CAISESGGFYGYTF. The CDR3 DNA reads TGTGCCATCAGTGAGTCGGGAGGGTTCTATGGCTACACCTTC.

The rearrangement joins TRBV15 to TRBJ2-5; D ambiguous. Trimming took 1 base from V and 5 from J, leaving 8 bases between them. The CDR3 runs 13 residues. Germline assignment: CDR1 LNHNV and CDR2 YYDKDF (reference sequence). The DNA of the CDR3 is TGTGCCACCAGCAGAGGGTTTGGGGAGACCCAGTACTTC. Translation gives CATSRGFGETQYF.

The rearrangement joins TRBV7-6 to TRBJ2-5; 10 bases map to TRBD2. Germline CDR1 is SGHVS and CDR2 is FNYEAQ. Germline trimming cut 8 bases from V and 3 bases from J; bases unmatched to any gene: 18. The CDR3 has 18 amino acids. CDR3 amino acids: CASAPRLGTSDLEETQYF. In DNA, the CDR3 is TGTGCCAGCGCGCCTCGCTTAGGGACTAGCGACTTGGAAGAGACCCAGTACTTC.

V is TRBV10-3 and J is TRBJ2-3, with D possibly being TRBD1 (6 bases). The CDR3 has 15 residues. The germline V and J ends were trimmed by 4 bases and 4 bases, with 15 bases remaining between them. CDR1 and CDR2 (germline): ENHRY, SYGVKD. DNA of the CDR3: TGTGCCATCAGTGGGGGCAGGGGCGGCCCAGATACGCAGTATTTT. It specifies CAISGGRGGPDTQYF.

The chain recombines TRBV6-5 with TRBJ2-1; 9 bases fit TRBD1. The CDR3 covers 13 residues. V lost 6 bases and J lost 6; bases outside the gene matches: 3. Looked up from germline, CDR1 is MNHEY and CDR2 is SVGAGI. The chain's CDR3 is CASSRDRVNEQFF. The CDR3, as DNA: TGTGCCAGCAGCCGGGACAGGGTCAATGAGCAGTTCTTC.

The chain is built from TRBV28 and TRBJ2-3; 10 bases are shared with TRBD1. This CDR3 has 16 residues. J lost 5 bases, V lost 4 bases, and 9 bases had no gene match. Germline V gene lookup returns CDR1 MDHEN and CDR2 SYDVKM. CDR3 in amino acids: CASSSRDRGSIDTQYF. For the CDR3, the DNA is TGTGCCAGCAGTTCCCGGGACAGGGGTAGTATAGATACGCAGTATTTT.

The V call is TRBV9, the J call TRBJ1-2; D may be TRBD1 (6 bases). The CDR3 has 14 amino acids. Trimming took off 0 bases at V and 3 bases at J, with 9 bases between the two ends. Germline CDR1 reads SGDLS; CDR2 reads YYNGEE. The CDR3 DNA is TGTGCCAGCAGCGTAGACAGGGAGTACTATGGCTACACCTTC. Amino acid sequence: CASSVDREYYGYTF.

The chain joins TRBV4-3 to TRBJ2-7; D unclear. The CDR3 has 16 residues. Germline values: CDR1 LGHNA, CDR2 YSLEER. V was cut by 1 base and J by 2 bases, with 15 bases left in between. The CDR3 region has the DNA TGCGCCAGCAGCCAAGTGACGTCCCTGGAAACCTACGAGCAGTACTTC. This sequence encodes CASSQVTSLETYEQYF.

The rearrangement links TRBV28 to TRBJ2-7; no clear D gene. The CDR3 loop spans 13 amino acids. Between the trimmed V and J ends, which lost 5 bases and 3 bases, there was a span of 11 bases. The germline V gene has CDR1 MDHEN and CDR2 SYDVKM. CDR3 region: CASSPYGGYEQYF. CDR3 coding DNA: TGTGCCAGCAGTCCCTACGGCGGCTACGAGCAGTACTTC.

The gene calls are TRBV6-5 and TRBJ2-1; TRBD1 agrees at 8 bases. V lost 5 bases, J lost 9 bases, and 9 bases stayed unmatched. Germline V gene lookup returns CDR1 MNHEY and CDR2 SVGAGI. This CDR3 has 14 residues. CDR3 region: CASSPLGQGFEQFF. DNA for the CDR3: TGTGCCAGCAGTCCGCTCGGACAGGGATTTGAGCAGTTCTTC.

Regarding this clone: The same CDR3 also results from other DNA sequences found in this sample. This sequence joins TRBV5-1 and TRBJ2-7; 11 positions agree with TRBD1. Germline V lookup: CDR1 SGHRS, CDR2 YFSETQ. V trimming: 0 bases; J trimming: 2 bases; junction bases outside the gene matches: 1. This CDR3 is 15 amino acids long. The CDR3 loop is CASSLEGQGAYEQYF. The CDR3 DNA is TGCGCCAGCAGCTTGGAGGGACAGGGGGCCTACGAGCAGTACTTC.

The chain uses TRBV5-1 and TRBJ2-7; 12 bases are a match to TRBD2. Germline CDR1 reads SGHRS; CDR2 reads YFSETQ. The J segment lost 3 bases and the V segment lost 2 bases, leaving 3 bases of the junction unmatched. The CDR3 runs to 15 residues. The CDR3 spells CASSLLAGGDYEQYF. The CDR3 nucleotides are TGCGCCAGCAGCTTACTAGCGGGAGGAGACTACGAGCAGTACTTC.

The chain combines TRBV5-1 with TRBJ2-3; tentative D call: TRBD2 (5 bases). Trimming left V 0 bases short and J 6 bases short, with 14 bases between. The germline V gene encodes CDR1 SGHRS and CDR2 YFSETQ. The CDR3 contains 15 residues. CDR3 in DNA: TGCGCCAGCAGCTTGGTGTCGATTCGGGATGATACGCAGTATTTT. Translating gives CASSLVSIRDDTQYF.